Below, 6 T cell receptor beta chains from the same sample are listed, as sequenced in a study of blood T cell repertoires in COVID-19. The repertoire was sequenced with immunoSEQ multiplex PCR; TCRdb's copy has only in-frame clones and lacks some. This table holds roughly 380,000 clones, around 91% found once. Sequenced sample: peripheral blood. These receptors originate from a woman aged 40-49 years with COVID-19, enrolled during active disease.

The chain joins TRBV28 to TRBJ2-7; possible D gene TRBD2, 6 bases. V was clipped by 6 bases and J by 2 bases, with 20 bases between them. From germline, CDR1 is MDHEN and CDR2 SYDVKM. This CDR3 spans 16 amino acids. The chain's CDR3 is CASSLGGGGPPYEQYF. Written as DNA, the CDR3 is TGTGCCAGCAGCCTGGGGGGTGGCGGGCCCCCCTACGAGCAGTACTTC.

The rearrangement links TRBV7-9 to TRBJ1-4; 7 bases line up with TRBD1. The CDR3 contains 15 residues. Germline CDR1 is SEHNR and CDR2 is FQNEAQ (reference sequence). V shed 5 bases and J 8 bases; nucleotides not matched to a gene: 11. The DNA of the CDR3 is TGTGCCAGCAGCCTAATGACAGGGCGGGAAGAAAAACTGTTTTTT. Translated, it gives CASSLMTGREEKLFF.

The chain uses TRBV12-3 or TRBV12-4 and TRBJ1-1; D may be TRBD1 (6 bases). V lost 6 bases and J lost 4, with 12 bases in between. The CDR3 covers 13 residues. The CDR3 nucleotides are TGTGCCAGCAGGAGAACAGGGAGCACTGAAGCTTTCTTT. This sequence encodes CASRRTGSTEAFF.

The chain couples TRBV9 to TRBJ2-3; TRBD2 matches at 10 bases. V was pared by 0 bases and J by 4 bases, with 5 bases of the junction left unmatched. The CDR3 is 16 residues long. Germline CDR1 and CDR2: SGDLS and YYNGEE. The chain's CDR3 is CASSVDPSGGADTQYF. CDR3 in DNA: TGTGCCAGCAGCGTAGATCCTAGCGGGGGCGCAGATACGCAGTATTTT. Full variable domain (rest looked up from reference TRBV9 and TRBJ2-3): DSGVTQTPKHLITATGQRVTLRCSPRSGDLSVYWYQQSLDQGLQFLIQYYNGEERAKGNILERFSAQQFPDLHSELNLSSLELGDSALYFCASSVDPSGGADTQYFGPGTRLTVL.

This clone was seen repeatedly, ten times or more. This sequence joins TRBV10-3 and TRBJ1-5; the D is unclear. The germline V gene has CDR1 ENHRY and CDR2 SYGVKD. V gave up 2 bases and J gave up 4 bases, with 9 bases separating them. CDR3 length: 14 residues. The CDR3 is CAISENEENQPQHF. CDR3 coding DNA: TGTGCCATCAGTGAGAATGAGGAGAATCAGCCCCAGCATTTT.

The V gene is TRBV7-2, the J gene TRBJ2-5; 7 bases match TRBD1. The trim removed 6 bases at V and 5 bases at J, leaving 15 bases unmatched. This CDR3 is built from 16 residues. In germline, CDR1 is SGHTA, CDR2 FQGNSA. This CDR3 is CASRQFTGALQETQYF. Here the CDR3 DNA reads TGTGCCAGCAGGCAATTTACAGGGGCGCTACAGGAGACCCAGTACTTC.